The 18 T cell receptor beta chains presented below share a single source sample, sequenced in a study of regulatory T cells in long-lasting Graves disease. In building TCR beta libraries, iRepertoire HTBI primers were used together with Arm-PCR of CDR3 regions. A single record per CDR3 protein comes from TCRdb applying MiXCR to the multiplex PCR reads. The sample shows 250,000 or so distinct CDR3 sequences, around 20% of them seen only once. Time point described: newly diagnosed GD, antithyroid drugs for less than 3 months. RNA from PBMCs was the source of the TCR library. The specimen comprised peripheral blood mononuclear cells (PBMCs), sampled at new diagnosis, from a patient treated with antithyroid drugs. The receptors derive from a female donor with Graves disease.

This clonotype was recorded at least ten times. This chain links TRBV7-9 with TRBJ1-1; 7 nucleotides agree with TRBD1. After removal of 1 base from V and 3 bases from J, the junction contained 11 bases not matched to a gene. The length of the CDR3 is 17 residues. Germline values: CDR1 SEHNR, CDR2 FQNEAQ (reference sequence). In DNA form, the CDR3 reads TGTGCCAGCAGCTTAGTAAAGTTGGGCAGGGGGGACACTGAAGCTTTCTTT. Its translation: CASSLVKLGRGDTEAFF. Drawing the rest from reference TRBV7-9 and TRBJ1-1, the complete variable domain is DTGVSQNPRHKITKRGQNVTFRCDPISEHNRLYWYRQTLGQGPEFLTYFQNEAQLEKSRLLSDRFSAERPKGSFSTLEIQRTEQGDSAMYLCASSLVKLGRGDTEAFFGQGTRLTVV.

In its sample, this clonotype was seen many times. CDR3 region: CASSGADSNQPQHF. For the CDR3, the DNA is TGTGCCAGCTCAGGAGCAGATAGCAATCAGCCCCAGCATTTT. This sequence joins TRBV18 and TRBJ1-5; D not resolved. Trimming cost V 5 bases and J 0 bases, with 8 bases left between them. Germline V CDR1 and CDR2: KGHSH, LQKENI. The CDR3 contains 14 residues.

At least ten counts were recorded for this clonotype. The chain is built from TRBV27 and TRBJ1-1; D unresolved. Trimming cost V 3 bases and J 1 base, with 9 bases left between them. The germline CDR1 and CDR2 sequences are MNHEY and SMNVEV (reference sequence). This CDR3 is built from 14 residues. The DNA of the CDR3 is TGTGCCAGCAGTTTCCGGCGACGGAACACTGAAGCTTTCTTT. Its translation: CASSFRRRNTEAFF.

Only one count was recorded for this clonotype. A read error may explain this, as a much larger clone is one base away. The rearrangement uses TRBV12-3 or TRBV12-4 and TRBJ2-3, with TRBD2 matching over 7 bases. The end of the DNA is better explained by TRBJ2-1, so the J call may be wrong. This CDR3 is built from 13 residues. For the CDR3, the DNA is TGTGCCAGCAGTTTAGGCCTAGCGGCCGAGCAGTTCTTC. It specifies CASSLGLAAEQFF.

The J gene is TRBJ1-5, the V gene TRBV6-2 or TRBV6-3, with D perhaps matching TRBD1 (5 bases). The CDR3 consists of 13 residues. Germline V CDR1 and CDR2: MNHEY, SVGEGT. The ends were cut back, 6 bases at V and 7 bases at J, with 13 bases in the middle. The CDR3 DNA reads TGTGCCAGCAGCCGCGCAGGGATCCAGCCCCAGCATTTT. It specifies CASSRAGIQPQHF.

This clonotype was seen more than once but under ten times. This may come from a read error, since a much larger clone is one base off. CDR3 sequence (DNA): TGTGCCAGCAGCCCCCGTCCTAACCTCGGGGAGCTGTTTTTT. It yields the protein CASSPRPNLGELFF. The rearrangement links TRBV7-2 to TRBJ2-2; no definite D call. This CDR3 has 14 amino acids. V shed 5 bases and J shed 7 bases, with 14 bases lying between them. Germline V gives CDR1 SGHTA, CDR2 FQGNSA.

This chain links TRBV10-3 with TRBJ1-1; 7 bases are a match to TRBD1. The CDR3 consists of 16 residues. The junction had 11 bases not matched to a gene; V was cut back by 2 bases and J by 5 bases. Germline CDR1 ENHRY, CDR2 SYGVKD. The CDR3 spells CAISERQGALGTEAFF. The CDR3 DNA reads TGTGCCATCAGTGAGCGACAGGGCGCCCTGGGGACTGAAGCTTTCTTT.

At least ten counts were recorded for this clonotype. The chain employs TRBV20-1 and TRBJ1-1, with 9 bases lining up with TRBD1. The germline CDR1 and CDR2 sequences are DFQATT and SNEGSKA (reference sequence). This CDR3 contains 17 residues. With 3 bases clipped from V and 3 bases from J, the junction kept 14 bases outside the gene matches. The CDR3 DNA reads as TGCAGTGCTAGTGAACCGGGACAGGGTATTTTAGACACTGAAGCTTTCTTT. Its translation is CSASEPGQGILDTEAFF.

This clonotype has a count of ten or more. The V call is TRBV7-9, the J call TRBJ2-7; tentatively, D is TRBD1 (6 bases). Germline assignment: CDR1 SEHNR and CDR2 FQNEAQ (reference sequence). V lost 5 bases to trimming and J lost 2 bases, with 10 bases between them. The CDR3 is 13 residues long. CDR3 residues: CASSQDRTYEQYF. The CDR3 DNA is TGTGCCAGCAGCCAGGACAGAACCTACGAGCAGTACTTC.

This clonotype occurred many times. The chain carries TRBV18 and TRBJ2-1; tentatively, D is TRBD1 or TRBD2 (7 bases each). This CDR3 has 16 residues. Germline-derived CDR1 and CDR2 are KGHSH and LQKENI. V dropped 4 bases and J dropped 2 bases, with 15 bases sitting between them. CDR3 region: CASSLPGGGTYNEQFF. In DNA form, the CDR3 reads TGTGCCAGCTCACTACCAGGGGGAGGGACCTACAATGAGCAGTTCTTC.

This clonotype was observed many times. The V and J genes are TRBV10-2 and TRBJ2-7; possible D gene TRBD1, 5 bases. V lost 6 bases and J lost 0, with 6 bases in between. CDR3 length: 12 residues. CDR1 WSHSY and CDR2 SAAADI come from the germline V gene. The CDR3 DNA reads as TGCGCCAGCAGGACAGACTCCTACGAGCAGTACTTC. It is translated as CASRTDSYEQYF.

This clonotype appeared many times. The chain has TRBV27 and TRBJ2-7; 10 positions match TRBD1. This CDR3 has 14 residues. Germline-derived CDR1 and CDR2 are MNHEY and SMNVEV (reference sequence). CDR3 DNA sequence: TGTGCGAGCCGGCGGGGGACAGGGGCGTACGAGCAGTACTTC. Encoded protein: CASRRGTGAYEQYF.

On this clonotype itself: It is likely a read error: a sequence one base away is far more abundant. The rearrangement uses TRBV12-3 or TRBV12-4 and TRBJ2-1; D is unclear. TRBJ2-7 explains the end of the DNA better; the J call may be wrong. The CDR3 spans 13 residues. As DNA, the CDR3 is TGTGCCAGCTCACCCACCGTGGGCGATGAGCAGTACTTC. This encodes CASSPTVGDEQYF.

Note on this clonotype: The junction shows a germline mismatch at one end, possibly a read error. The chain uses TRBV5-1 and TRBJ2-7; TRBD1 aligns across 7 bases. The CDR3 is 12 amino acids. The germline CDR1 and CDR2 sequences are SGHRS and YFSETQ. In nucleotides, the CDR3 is TGTGCCAGCAGCACCGGACAGGCCGAGCAGTACTTC. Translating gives CASSTGQAEQYF. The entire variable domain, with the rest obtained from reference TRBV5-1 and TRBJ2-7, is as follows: KAGVTQTPRYLIKTRGQQVTLSCSPISGHRSVSWYQQTPGQGLQFLFEYFSETQRNKGNFPGRFSGRQFSNSRSEMNVSTLELGDSALYLCASSTGQAEQYFGPGTRLTVT.

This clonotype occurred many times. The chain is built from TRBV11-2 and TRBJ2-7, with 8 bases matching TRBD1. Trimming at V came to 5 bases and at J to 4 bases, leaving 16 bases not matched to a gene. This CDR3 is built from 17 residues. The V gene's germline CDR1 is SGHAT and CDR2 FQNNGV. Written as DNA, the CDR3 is TGTGCCAGCAGCCCGCCCACCCTAACAGGGGGGTATTACGAGCAGTACTTC. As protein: CASSPPTLTGGYYEQYF. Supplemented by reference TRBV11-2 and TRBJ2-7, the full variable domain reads EAGVAQSPRYKIIEKRQSVAFWCNPISGHATLYWYQQILGQGPKLLIQFQNNGVVDDSQLPKDRFSAERLKGVDSTLKIQPAKLEDSAVYLCASSPPTLTGGYYEQYFGPGTRLTVT.

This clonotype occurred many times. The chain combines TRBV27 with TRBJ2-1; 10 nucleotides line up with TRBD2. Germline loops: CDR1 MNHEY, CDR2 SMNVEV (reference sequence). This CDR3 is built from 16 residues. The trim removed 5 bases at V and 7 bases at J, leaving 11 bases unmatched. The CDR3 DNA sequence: TGTGCCAGCAGTCCAGCCTATAGCGGGAGGACGAATGAGCAGTTCTTC. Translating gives CASSPAYSGRTNEQFF.

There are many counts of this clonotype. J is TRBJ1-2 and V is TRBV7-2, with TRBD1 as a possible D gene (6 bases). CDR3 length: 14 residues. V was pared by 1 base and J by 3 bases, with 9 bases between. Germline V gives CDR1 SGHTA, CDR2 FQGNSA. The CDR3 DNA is TGTGCCAGCAGCTTAGGATACAGGGACTATGGCTACACCTTC. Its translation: CASSLGYRDYGYTF.

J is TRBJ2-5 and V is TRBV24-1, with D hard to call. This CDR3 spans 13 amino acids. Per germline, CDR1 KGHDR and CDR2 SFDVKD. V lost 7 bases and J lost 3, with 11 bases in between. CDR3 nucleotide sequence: TGTGCCACCAGCCACCCTGGAGAAGAGACCCAGTACTTC. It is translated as CATSHPGEETQYF.